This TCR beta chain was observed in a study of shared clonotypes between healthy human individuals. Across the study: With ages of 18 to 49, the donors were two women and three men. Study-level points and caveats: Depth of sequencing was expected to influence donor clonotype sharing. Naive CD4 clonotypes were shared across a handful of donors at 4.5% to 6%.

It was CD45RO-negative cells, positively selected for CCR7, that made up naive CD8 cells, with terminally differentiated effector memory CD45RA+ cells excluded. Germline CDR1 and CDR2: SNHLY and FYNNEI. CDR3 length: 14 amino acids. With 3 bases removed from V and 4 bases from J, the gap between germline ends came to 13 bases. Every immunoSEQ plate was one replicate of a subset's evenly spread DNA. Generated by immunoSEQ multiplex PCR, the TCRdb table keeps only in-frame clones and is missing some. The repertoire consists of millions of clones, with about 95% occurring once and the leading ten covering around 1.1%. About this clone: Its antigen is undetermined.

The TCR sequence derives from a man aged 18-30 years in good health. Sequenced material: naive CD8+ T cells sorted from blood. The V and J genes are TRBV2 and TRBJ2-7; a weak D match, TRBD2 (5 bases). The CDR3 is CASSDREGGYEQYF. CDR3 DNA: TGTGCCAGCAGTGACCGAGAGGGCGGGTACGAGCAGTACTTC. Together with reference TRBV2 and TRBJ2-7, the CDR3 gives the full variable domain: EPEVTQTPSHQVTQMGQEVILRCVPISNHLYFYWYRQILGQKVEFLVSFYNNEISEKSEIFDDQFSVERPDGSNFTLKIRSTKLEDSAMYFCASSDREGGYEQYFGPGTRLTVT.